This T cell receptor (beta chain) was documented in a study of T-cell reconstitution after alpha-beta-depleted transplantation in children (dated by TCRdb to about 2016). For the study in its entirety: T-cell immune reconstitution after TCRalphabeta/CD19-depleted allogeneic hematopoietic cell transplantation in children was quantitatively tracked in the study by means of TCR repertoire profiling. Results and caveats for the whole study, not just this receptor: Over subsequent months, a decline in hyperexpanded clone frequencies was noted, and after one year, T-cell counts and TCRbeta diversity were mostly ascribed to newly produced T cells. About two months after transplant, the apparently early recovery of alphabetaT-cell counts reportedly depended on just several hundred clones that had expanded rapidly and came from non-depleted graft cells. In some patients, the high TCRbeta diversity seen at day 60 was put down to recipient T cells and intrathymic progenitors that had survived conditioning.

Comments on this clonotype: Its antigen remains undetermined. One base away there is no much larger clone; base qualities are not given.

This specimen's treatment or condition label, interpreted: allogeneic hematopoietic cell transplantation with graft depleted of TCRalphabeta T cells and CD19 B cells. The children who served as transplant recipients had been given grafts of TCRalphabeta/CD19-depleted allogeneic hematopoietic cells. Sequences GTSNPN (CDR1) and SVGIG (CDR2) are obtained from the germline V gene (reference sequence). V and J lose 0 bases and 3 bases, and a span of 9 bases separates them. From the cysteine up to the phenylalanine, the CDR3 has a length of 14 residues. This entry keeps only the CDR3 DNA: 42 bases, framed from base 1. Receptor libraries were prepared by PCR. TCRdb lists the instrument as Illumina HiSeq 2500. TCR libraries were prepared with molecular barcoding, using unique molecular identifiers to normalize TCRbeta repertoire quantification. TCRdb reprocessed the public reads (quality trimming at Q25 with fastp, clone calling with MiXCR) and kept in-frame beta chains. Rows merge per CDR3 protein into single entries with the most common DNA and genes. The sample table shows about 500,000 distinct CDR3 sequences, and around 10% are seen once. Of the sample, less than 15% falls within the top ten clones.

The sequence was collected from a female patient aged 2 to 10 who had a stem cell transplant for aplastic anemia, so the T cells may come from the graft donor. This receptor chain uses TRBV30 and TRBJ1-5; no D segment can be confidently identified. Source: PBMCs, mostly from graft donor cells, taken 180 days after TCRalphabeta/CD19-depleted stem cell transplant. The CDR3 in this case is CAWSVRAYNQPQHF. The DNA reads as follows: TGTGCCTGGAGTGTACGAGCTTACAATCAGCCCCAGCATTTT.